This passage covers 26 T cell receptor beta chains from one sample sequenced in a study of PD-L1 blockade in urothelial cancer. Time point reported: pretreatment peripheral blood. This table comes from immunoSEQ multiplex PCR, and its TCRdb copy is limited to in-frame clones, with some not included. The sample carries approximately 88,000 clones, 84% recorded once. Sample: PBMCs, taken around atezolizumab (anti-PD-L1) treatment. These TCRs come from a man aged 55-75 years with urothelial cancer.

This clone was counted a single time. V usage is TRBV7-9 and J usage is TRBJ2-6, with a tentative D call TRBD2 (5 bases). The germline V gene encodes CDR1 SEHNR and CDR2 FQNEAQ (reference sequence). This CDR3 region has 14 residues. V dropped 6 bases and J dropped 2 bases, with 8 bases sitting between them. CDR3 sequence reads: CASRGSTGANVLTF. Here the CDR3 DNA reads TGTGCCAGCAGGGGGAGTACTGGGGCCAACGTCCTGACTTTC.

The chain recombines TRBV18 with TRBJ2-1; possibly TRBD2 for D (6 bases). Germline values: CDR1 KGHSH, CDR2 LQKENI. V was cut by 2 bases and J by 2 bases, with 13 bases left in between. This CDR3 region has 16 residues. Here the CDR3 reads CASSPLMAGTYNEQFF. In nucleotides, the CDR3 is TGTGCCAGCTCACCATTGATGGCGGGGACCTACAATGAGCAGTTCTTC.

The chain couples TRBV9 to TRBJ2-1; TRBD2 agrees at 11 bases. CDR3 length: 14 residues. From germline, CDR1 is SGDLS and CDR2 YYNGEE. V shed 0 bases, J shed 10 bases, and the junction held 3 bases outside the gene matches. The CDR3 spells CASSVGGLAGEQFF. The DNA for the CDR3 is TGTGCCAGCAGCGTAGGAGGACTAGCGGGCGAGCAGTTCTTC.

The chain couples TRBV10-3 to TRBJ2-7; 10 nucleotides line up with TRBD1. This CDR3 is 14 amino acids long. The V and J ends lost 7 bases and 6 bases, in that order; junction bases with no gene match: 9. CDR1 ENHRY and CDR2 SYGVKD come from the germline V gene. CDR3 amino acids: CAIKPTGGASEQYF. CDR3 DNA sequence: TGTGCCATCAAGCCGACAGGGGGCGCGTCCGAGCAGTACTTC.

The chain joins TRBV7-9 to TRBJ2-3; 10 nucleotides match TRBD2. Trimming took 1 base from V and 1 from J; bases not matched to a gene: 11. Germline V gene lookup returns CDR1 SEHNR and CDR2 FQNEAQ (reference sequence). The CDR3 is 19 amino acids. The CDR3 coding sequence is TGTGCCAGCAGCTTAGTGGGGGCTAGCGGGAGCCTGGGCACAGATACGCAGTATTTT. This encodes CASSLVGASGSLGTDTQYF.

V and J are TRBV4-3 and TRBJ1-4; 7 nucleotides match TRBD1. This CDR3 region has 16 residues. Germline V gives CDR1 LGHNA, CDR2 YSLEER. J was trimmed by 0 bases and V by 3 bases; bases with no gene match: 4. Here the CDR3 reads CASSQGDRATNEKLFF. CDR3 in DNA: TGCGCCAGCAGCCAGGGGGACAGAGCAACTAATGAAAAACTGTTTTTT.

The CDR3 DNA sequence: TGTGCCAGCAGCTTAGAAGGGGTGGGTACTGAAGCTTTCTTT. Translating it yields CASSLEGVGTEAFF. The gene calls are TRBV7-2 and TRBJ1-1, with D possibly being TRBD1 (5 bases). CDR3 length: 14 amino acids. The ends were cut back, 1 base at V and 5 bases at J, with 11 bases in the middle. The germline V gene has CDR1 SGHTA and CDR2 FQGNSA.

This clone showed up just a few times. The V gene is TRBV5-4, the J gene TRBJ2-5; possibly TRBD2 for D (6 bases). Germline-derived CDR1 and CDR2 are SGHNT and YYREEE (reference sequence). V lost 0 bases to trimming and J lost 4 bases, with 13 bases between them. This CDR3 spans 15 amino acids. Here the CDR3 DNA reads TGTGCCAGCAGCTTGGAGTCAGGGCGGGGAGAGACCCAGTACTTC. Its protein product is CASSLESGRGETQYF.

The J gene is TRBJ2-2, the V gene TRBV29-1, with D possibly matching TRBD1 (5 bases). This CDR3 has 14 residues. Deletions cut 7 bases from V and 0 bases from J, with 12 bases between. Germline V gene data show CDR1 as SQVTM and CDR2 as ANQGSEA. The DNA of the CDR3 is TGCAGCGCCCAAAGGGGCCCGAACACCGGGGAGCTGTTTTTT. Translated: CSAQRGPNTGELFF.

The V gene is TRBV5-1, the J gene TRBJ2-3; 8 positions agree with TRBD1. The CDR3 length is 16 residues. Per germline, CDR1 SGHRS and CDR2 YFSETQ. The junction had 9 bases not matched to a gene; V was cut back by 4 bases and J by 2 bases. The CDR3 DNA reads TGCGCCAGCAGCCCTGTTCAGGGGGCTAACACAGATACGCAGTATTTT. This sequence encodes CASSPVQGANTDTQYF.

This rearrangement joins TRBV7-7 to TRBJ2-7, with D perhaps TRBD2 (5 bases). V was pared by 6 bases and J by 3 bases, with 18 bases between. Germline CDR1 SSHAT, CDR2 FNYEAQ (reference sequence). The CDR3 runs to 15 residues. The CDR3 DNA reads TGTGCCAGCAGTGAAGGGCCGGGATCCCGCTACGAGCAGTACTTC. Its protein product is CASSEGPGSRYEQYF.

The chain has TRBV6-5 and TRBJ1-1; 9 nucleotides match TRBD1. The CDR3 extends over 14 amino acids. CDR1 and CDR2 from the germline V gene are MNHEY and SVGAGI. Unmatched junction bases numbered 4, after V lost 7 bases and J lost 1 base. CDR3 nucleotide sequence: TGTGCCAGCACCCAGGGACAGGGGAACACTGAAGCTTTCTTT. Translating gives CASTQGQGNTEAFF.

This clone has only one observation. The rearrangement uses TRBV5-6 and TRBJ1-1; D unclear. Germline V gives CDR1 SGHDT, CDR2 YYEEEE. The CDR3 extends over 11 amino acids. Between the trimmed V and J ends, which lost 0 bases and 6 bases, there was a span of 3 bases. In nucleotides, the CDR3 is TGTGCCAGCAGCTTGGCATCTGAAGCTTTCTTT. This translates into CASSLASEAFF.

CDR3 in DNA: TGTGCCAGCAGACGGAGGGGGCAGGGGAGCCCAGATACGCAGTATTTT. This codes for CASRRRGQGSPDTQYF. This chain links TRBV2 with TRBJ2-3; TRBD1 is a possible D gene (7 bases). Germline-derived CDR1 and CDR2 are SNHLY and FYNNEI. Between the trimmed V and J ends, which lost 6 bases and 4 bases, there was a span of 20 bases. The CDR3 runs 16 residues.

The V call is TRBV6-5, the J call TRBJ2-1, with 7 nucleotides matching TRBD2. Trimming removed 4 bases from V and 3 bases from J; junction bases left unmatched: 9. CDR3 length equals 16 residues. The germline V gene encodes CDR1 MNHEY and CDR2 SVGAGI. CDR3 region: CASSSAKAGLYNEQFF. In DNA form, the CDR3 reads TGTGCCAGCAGTTCGGCGAAAGCGGGGCTCTACAATGAGCAGTTCTTC.

This clone was observed a single time. The genes are TRBV21-1 and TRBJ2-4; no DNA check was done on the table's D call, TRBD1. TRBV21-1 is designated a pseudogene. The CDR3 length is 17 residues. The CDR3 loop reads CASSNPTGGLAKNIQYF. For the CDR3, the DNA is TGTGCCAGCAGCAACCCGACAGGGGGCCTCGCCAAAAACATTCAGTACTTC.

V is TRBV5-6 and J is TRBJ2-6, with a tentative D call TRBD1 (6 bases). With 4 bases removed from V and 2 bases from J, the gap between germline ends came to 10 bases. Germline CDR1 reads SGHDT; CDR2 reads YYEEEE. This CDR3 spans 15 amino acids. CDR3 nucleotide sequence: TGTGCCAGCAGCCCATACAGGGCTGGGGCCAACGTCCTGACTTTC. It codes for CASSPYRAGANVLTF.

The rearrangement joins TRBV28 to TRBJ2-7, with 12 nucleotides matching TRBD1. Germline V gives CDR1 MDHEN, CDR2 SYDVKM. This CDR3 spans 16 amino acids. V gave up 7 bases and J gave up 7 bases; unmatched junction bases: 14. The CDR3 nucleotides read TGTGCCAGCACTACCGGGACAGGGGGCGCCGTGGGAGAGCAGTACTTC. This sequence encodes CASTTGTGGAVGEQYF.

This chain uses TRBV7-9 with TRBJ2-1; 11 nucleotides align to TRBD2. V gave up 8 bases and J gave up 9 bases; unmatched junction bases: 12. Germline CDR1 is SEHNR and CDR2 is FQNEAQ (reference sequence). The length of the CDR3 is 15 residues. The CDR3 region is CASPLTSGIKGEQFF. The CDR3 coding sequence is TGTGCCAGCCCATTGACTAGCGGGATAAAGGGTGAGCAGTTCTTC.

This clone turned up a few times. The chain links TRBV7-9 to TRBJ2-7; TRBD1 agrees at 9 bases. Germline V CDR1 and CDR2: SEHNR, FQNEAQ (reference sequence). The V segment lost 3 bases and the J segment 6 bases; nucleotides outside the gene matches: 9. The CDR3 spans 15 residues. For the CDR3, the DNA is TGTGCCAGCAGCTTGCCGGGACAGGGTTTCGGCGAGCAGTACTTC. Translated, it gives CASSLPGQGFGEQYF.

The chain is built from TRBV19 and TRBJ2-7; TRBD2 matches 9 bases. Germline lookup yields CDR1 LNHDA and CDR2 SQIVND (reference sequence). The junction had 9 bases not matched to a gene; V was cut back by 5 bases and J by 1 base. The length of the CDR3 is 16 residues. CDR3 in DNA: TGTGCCAGTAGTGTGACTAGCGGAGGGCTATCCTACGAGCAGTACTTC. As protein: CASSVTSGGLSYEQYF.

The table lists this clone with a few counts. CDR3 sequence (DNA): TGTGCCAGCAGTTACTCGGGAGTAGCCGGGGAGCTGTTTTTT. Residues: CASSYSGVAGELFF. This sequence joins TRBV6-5 and TRBJ2-2, with D maybe TRBD2 (5 bases). The V end lost 0 bases, the J end lost 6 bases, and 8 bases lay between the germline ends. The germline CDR1 and CDR2 sequences are MNHEY and SVGAGI. This CDR3 comprises 14 residues.

In the case of this clone: Other DNA sequences from this sample encode an identical CDR3 as well. This chain uses TRBV28 with TRBJ1-5; D is unclear. The CDR3 totals 12 residues. Germline CDR1 MDHEN, CDR2 SYDVKM. The V end lost 5 bases, the J end lost 4 bases, and 6 bases lay between the germline ends. The chain's CDR3 is CASSPPNQPQHF. The CDR3 region has the DNA TGTGCCAGCAGTCCTCCTAATCAGCCCCAGCATTTT.

V and J are TRBV7-2 and TRBJ1-2, with TRBD1 as a possible D gene (6 bases). CDR1 is SGHTA, CDR2 FQGNSA, per germline. V lost 4 bases, J lost 8 bases, and 14 bases lay in between. The CDR3 runs 13 residues. CDR3 sequence reads: CASSSQGLGGYTF. CDR3 DNA: TGTGCCAGCAGCTCACAGGGCCTGGGGGGCTACACCTTC.

The chain employs TRBV6-1 and TRBJ2-1; 8 bases agree with TRBD2. V shed 4 bases and J 7 bases; nucleotides not matched to a gene: 12. The CDR3 totals 16 residues. Per the germline V gene, CDR1 is MNHNS and CDR2 is SASEGT. In nucleotides, the CDR3 is TGTGCCAGCAGTGTGTGGGGCGGGGGGTTGACAAATGAGCAGTTCTTC. This sequence encodes CASSVWGGGLTNEQFF.

V usage is TRBV5-4 and J usage is TRBJ2-1, with 8 positions matching TRBD2. The CDR3 totals 16 residues. Germline-derived CDR1 and CDR2 are SGHNT and YYREEE (reference sequence). Unmatched junction bases numbered 4, after V lost 1 base and J lost 1 base. DNA for the CDR3: TGTGCCAGCAGCTTGCCCACTAGCGGATCCTACAATGAGCAGTTCTTC. It encodes CASSLPTSGSYNEQFF.